This TCR beta chain is from a study of Tregs in tolerant kidney transplant recipients. As to this clone: Its antigen is unidentified.

V was pared by 4 bases and J by 3 bases, with 2 bases of the junction left unmatched. The CDR3 has 14 amino acids. CDR1 is SGHAT, CDR2 FQDESV, per germline (reference sequence). The study, taken as a whole, reports: Nucleotide sequences could not be compared across some patients' samples due to primer changes.

Repertoires were generated with immunoSEQ multiplex PCR, while TCRdb's copy carries only in-frame clones and drops some. The table shows about 83,000 clones, with 95% to 98% occurring only once. Thawed PBMCs were FACS-sorted into unstimulated CD4+CD25+CD127- regulatory T cells, CD4+CD25- non-regulatory cells, CD4 and CD8 cells. The chain carries TRBV11-1 and TRBJ2-3; the match to TRBD2 covers 9 bases. The clonotype was recovered from a human donor who received a combined kidney and bone marrow transplant. Sample: CD4+ T cells from blood, taken before the transplant. The CDR3 DNA reads TGTGCCAGCAGCTGGACTAGCGCGACAGATACGCAGTATTTT. Translation: CASSWTSATDTQYF.